This TCR beta chain was captured by sequencing in a study of Graves' ophthalmopathy and Graves' hyperthyroidism. General observations from the study: The 13-signature model separated ophthalmopathy from stable hyperthyroidism at 85% to 90% sensitivity and about 81% specificity.

Transcripts of RNA were the source for amplifying TCR beta CDR3 regions. Scientists carried out first-round RT-PCR using HTBI primers and then a second-round multiplex PCR. TCRdb fed the multiplex PCR reads into MiXCR, producing one record per CDR3 protein. The repertoire holds about 400,000 distinct CDR3 sequences, with 15% to 19% as singletons. This clonotype has more than one count but fewer than ten. Its specificity is unknown. V lost 4 bases and J lost 3, with 13 bases in between. The CDR3 has 15 amino acids. CDR1 is LGHDT and CDR2 is YNNKEL in the germline V gene (reference sequence). PBMCs had their origin in fresh peripheral blood (about 10 ml).

The clonotype was recovered from a woman aged 18 to 35 with stable Graves' hyperthyroidism. The sequenced sample was peripheral blood. The V call is TRBV3-1, the J call TRBJ1-3, with a possible D match to TRBD1 (5 bases). Here the CDR3 reads CASSPGPGFGNTIYF. Written as DNA, the CDR3 is TGTGCCAGCAGCCCTGGACCAGGGTTTGGAAACACCATATATTTT.